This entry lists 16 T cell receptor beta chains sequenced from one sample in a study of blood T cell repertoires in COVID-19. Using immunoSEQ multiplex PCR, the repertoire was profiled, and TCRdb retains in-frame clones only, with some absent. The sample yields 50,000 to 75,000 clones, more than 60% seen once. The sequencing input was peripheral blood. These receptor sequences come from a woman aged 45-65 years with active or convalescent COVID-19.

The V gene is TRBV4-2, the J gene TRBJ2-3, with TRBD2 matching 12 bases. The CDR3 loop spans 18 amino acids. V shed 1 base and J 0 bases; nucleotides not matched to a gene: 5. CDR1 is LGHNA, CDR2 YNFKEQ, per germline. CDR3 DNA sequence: TGTGCCAGCAGCCAAGGGACTAGCGGGAACCCGAGCACAGATACGCAGTATTTT. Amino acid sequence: CASSQGTSGNPSTDTQYF.

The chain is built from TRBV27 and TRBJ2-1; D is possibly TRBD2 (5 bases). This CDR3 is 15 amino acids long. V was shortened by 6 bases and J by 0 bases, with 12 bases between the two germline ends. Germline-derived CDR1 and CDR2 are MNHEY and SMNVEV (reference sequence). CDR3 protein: CASSLTISSYNEQFF. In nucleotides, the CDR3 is TGTGCCAGCAGCCTGACTATCAGCTCCTACAATGAGCAGTTCTTC.

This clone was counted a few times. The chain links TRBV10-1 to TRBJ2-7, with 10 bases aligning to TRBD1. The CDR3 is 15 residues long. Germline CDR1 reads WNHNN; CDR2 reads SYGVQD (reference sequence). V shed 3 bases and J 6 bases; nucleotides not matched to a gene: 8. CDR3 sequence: CASSDPGQGVREQYF. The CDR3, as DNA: TGCGCCAGCAGTGACCCTGGACAGGGGGTACGCGAGCAGTACTTC.

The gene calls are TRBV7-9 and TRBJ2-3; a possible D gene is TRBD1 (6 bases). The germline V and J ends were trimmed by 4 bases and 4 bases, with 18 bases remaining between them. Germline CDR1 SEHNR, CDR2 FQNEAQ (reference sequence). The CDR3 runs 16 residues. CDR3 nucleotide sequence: TGTGCCAGCAGCTCCAACGAGTGGGGGCAGGCAGATACGCAGTATTTT. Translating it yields CASSSNEWGQADTQYF.

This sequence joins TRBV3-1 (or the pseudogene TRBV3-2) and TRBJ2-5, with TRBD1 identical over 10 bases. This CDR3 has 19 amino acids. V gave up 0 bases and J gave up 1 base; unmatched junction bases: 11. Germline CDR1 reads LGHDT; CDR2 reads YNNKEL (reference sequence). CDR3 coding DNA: TGTGCCAGCAGCCAAGATTTCCCTTGGGACAGGGGCCTCCAAGAGACCCAGTACTTC. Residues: CASSQDFPWDRGLQETQYF.

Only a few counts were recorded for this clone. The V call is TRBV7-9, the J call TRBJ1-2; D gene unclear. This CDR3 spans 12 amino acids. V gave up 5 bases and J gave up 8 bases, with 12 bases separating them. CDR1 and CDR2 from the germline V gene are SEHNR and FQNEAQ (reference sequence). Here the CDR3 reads CASSTLEAGYTF. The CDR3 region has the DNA TGTGCCAGCAGCACCTTAGAAGCGGGCTACACCTTC.

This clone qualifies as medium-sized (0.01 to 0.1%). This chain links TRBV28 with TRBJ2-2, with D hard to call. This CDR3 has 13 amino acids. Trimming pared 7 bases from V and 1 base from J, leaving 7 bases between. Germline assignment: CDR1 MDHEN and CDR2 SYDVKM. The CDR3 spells CASTWRNTGELFF. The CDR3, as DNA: TGTGCCAGCACCTGGAGGAACACCGGGGAGCTGTTTTTT.

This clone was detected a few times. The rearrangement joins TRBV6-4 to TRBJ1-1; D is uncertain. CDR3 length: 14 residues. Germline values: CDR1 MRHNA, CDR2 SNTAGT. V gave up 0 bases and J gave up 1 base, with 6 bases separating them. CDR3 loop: CASSDSAENTEAFF. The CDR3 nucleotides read TGTGCCAGCAGTGACTCGGCGGAGAACACTGAAGCTTTCTTT.

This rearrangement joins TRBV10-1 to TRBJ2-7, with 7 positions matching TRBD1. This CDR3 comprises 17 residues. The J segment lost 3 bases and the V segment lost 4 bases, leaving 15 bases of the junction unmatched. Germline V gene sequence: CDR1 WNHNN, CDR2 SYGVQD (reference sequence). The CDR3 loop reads CASSGQMFGTADYEQYF. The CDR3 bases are TGCGCCAGCAGTGGACAGATGTTCGGGACAGCGGACTACGAGCAGTACTTC.

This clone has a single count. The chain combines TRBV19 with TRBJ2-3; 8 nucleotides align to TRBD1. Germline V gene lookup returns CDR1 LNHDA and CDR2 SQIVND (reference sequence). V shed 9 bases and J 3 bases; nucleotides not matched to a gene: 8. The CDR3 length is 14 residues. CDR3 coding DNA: TGTGCCAGGATACCCCGACAGGGGACAGATACGCAGTATTTT. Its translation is CARIPRQGTDTQYF.

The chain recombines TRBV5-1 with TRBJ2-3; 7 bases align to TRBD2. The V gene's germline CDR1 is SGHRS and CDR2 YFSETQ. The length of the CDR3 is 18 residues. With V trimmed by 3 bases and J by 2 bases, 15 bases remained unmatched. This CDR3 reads CASSWPGLPRGTTDTQYF. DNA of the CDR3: TGCGCCAGCAGCTGGCCGGGACTACCCCGGGGGACCACAGATACGCAGTATTTT.

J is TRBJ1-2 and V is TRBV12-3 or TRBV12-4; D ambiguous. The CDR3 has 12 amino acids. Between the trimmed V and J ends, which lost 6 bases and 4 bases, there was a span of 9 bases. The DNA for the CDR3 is TGTGCCAGCAGCCCGTCCCTCTATGGCTACACCTTC. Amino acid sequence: CASSPSLYGYTF.

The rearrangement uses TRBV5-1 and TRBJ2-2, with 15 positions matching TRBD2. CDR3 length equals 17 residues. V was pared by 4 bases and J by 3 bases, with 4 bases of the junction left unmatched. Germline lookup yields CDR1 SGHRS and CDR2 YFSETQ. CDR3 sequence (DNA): TGCGCCAGCAGCCTCGGACTAGCGGGAGGGGACACCGGGGAGCTGTTTTTT. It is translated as CASSLGLAGGDTGELFF. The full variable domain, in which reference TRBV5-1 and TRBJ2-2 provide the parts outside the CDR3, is KAGVTQTPRYLIKTRGQQVTLSCSPISGHRSVSWYQQTPGQGLQFLFEYFSETQRNKGNFPGRFSGRQFSNSRSEMNVSTLELGDSALYLCASSLGLAGGDTGELFFGEGSRLTVL.

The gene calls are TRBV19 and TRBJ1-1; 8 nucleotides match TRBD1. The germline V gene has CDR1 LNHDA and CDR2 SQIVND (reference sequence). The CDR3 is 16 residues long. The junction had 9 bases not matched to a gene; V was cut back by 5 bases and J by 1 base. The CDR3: CASSRRRGLGNTEAFF. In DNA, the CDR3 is TGTGCCAGTAGTCGTCGCAGGGGGCTGGGGAACACTGAAGCTTTCTTT.

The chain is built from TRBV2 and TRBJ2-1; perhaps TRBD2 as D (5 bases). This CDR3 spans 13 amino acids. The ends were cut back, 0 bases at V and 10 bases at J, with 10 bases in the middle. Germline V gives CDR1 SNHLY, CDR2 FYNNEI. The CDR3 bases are TGTGCCAGCAGTGAAGCTGCAGGCGGGGAGCAGTTCTTC. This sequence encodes CASSEAAGGEQFF.

Here the CDR3 reads CASSEGMREQYF. CDR3 DNA: TGTGCCAGCAGTGAAGGAATGCGGGAGCAGTACTTC. This sequence joins TRBV25-1 and TRBJ2-7; no reliable D call. The CDR3 length is 12 residues. With 2 bases removed from V and 7 bases from J, the gap between germline ends came to 9 bases. Germline CDR1 is MGHDK and CDR2 is SYGVNS.